This note documents a single T cell receptor (beta chain) sequence. These data belong to a study of shared clonotypes between healthy human individuals. The CDR3 runs to 13 residues. Germline CDR1 SGHTA, CDR2 FQGNSA. Trimming shortened V by 1 base and J by 11 bases, and 14 bases separated the two germline ends. Sequencing used immunoSEQ multiplex PCR; TCRdb keeps in-frame clones, though not all of them. The table has roughly 2.2 million clones, 85% to 95% seen once. The receptor comes from a man aged 18 to 29 in good health. Some clones in this sample may be carry-over from other donors' samples. The rearrangement uses TRBV7-2 and TRBJ1-1; D perhaps matches TRBD1 (6 bases). Sequencing was carried out using naive CD4+ T cells from PBMCs. Specified subset: CD45RA+ positively selected. CDR3 region: CASSLEQGDRAFF. Here the CDR3 DNA reads TGTGCCAGCAGCTTAGAACAGGGTGATCGCGCTTTCTTT. The whole variable domain, remainder taken from reference TRBV7-2 and TRBJ1-1, is GAGVSQSPSNKVTEKGKDVELRCDPISGHTALYWYRQSLGQGLEFLIYFQGNSAPDKSGLPSDRFSAERTGGSVSTLTIQRTQQEDSAVYLCASSLEQGDRAFFGQGTRLTVV.